These T cell receptor beta chains were read from a single sample in a study of human T cells and chemical hapten exposure. TCRdb reprocessed the RACE reads via MiXCR and lists one record per CDR3 protein. The table shows a few hundred thousand distinct CDR3 sequences, with around 6% occurring only once. The sample was whole blood, taken in connection with sensitization to the hapten diphenylcyclopropenone (DPC). The source of these receptors is a woman aged 18-29 years with alopecia areata. Some clones in this sample may be carry-over from other donors' samples. Both conserved end residues are part of each CDR3. Each record gives: V gene, D gene, clone size, J gene, CDR3 protein, CDR3 DNA. D genes are given only for firm matches. Some rows have no size entry. The others give once, few or many, or a class for an expanded clone.

TRBV28	-	many	TRBJ1-1	CASSFSRVNTEAFF	TGTGCCAGCAGTTTTTCCAGAGTGAACACTGAAGCTTTCTTT
TRBV5-1	-	many	TRBJ1-5	CASSLGEQQGPQHF	TGCGCCAGCAGCTTGGGAGAGCAGCAAGGGCCCCAGCATTTT
TRBV7-9	-	many	TRBJ1-2	CASSFFDRTNYGYTF	TGTGCCAGCAGCTTCTTCGACCGGACTAACTATGGCTACACCTTC
TRBV6-1	-	many	TRBJ1-2	CASSAGGGYGYTF	TGTGCCAGCAGTGCCGGGGGGGGCTATGGCTACACCTTC
TRBV3-1	-	many	TRBJ1-2	CASSYGQLNYGYTF	TGTGCCAGCAGCTACGGACAGCTTAACTATGGCTACACCTTC
TRBV6-1	TRBD2	few	TRBJ2-3	CASSELAGGVTDTQYF	TGTGCCAGCAGTGAGCTAGCGGGGGGGGTAACAGATACGCAGTATTTT
TRBV5-1	TRBD1	-	TRBJ2-3	CASSVSGTGYADTQYF	TGCGCCAGCAGCGTATCCGGGACAGGGTACGCAGATACGCAGTATTTT
TRBV6-5	-	many	TRBJ1-1	CASSREYNAEAFF	TGTGCCAGCAGCCGAGAATATAACGCTGAAGCTTTCTTT
TRBV19	-	-	TRBJ1-6	CASNVGSINSPLHF	TGTGCCAGTAACGTCGGCTCGATAAATTCACCCCTCCACTTT
TRBV6-2/TRBV6-3	-	-	TRBJ2-3	CASSLPTQGTTTDTQYF	TGTGCCAGCAGTCTCCCCACGCAGGGGACAACCACAGATACGCAGTATTTT
TRBV6-2/TRBV6-3	-	-	TRBJ2-7	CASSYSGKQGRYEQYF	TGTGCCAGCAGTTACAGCGGAAAACAGGGGAGGTACGAGCAGTACTTC
TRBV13	TRBD2	many	TRBJ2-1	CASSLAGGPPVNEQFF	TGTGCCAGCAGCTTAGCGGGGGGGCCCCCCGTCAATGAGCAGTTCTTC
TRBV5-6	-	few	TRBJ2-3	CASSFRPAQIDTQYF	TGTGCCAGCAGCTTTCGGCCAGCCCAGATAGATACGCAGTATTTT
TRBV5-1	-	many	TRBJ2-3	CASRRGTEGTDTQYF	TGCGCCAGCCGGAGGGGGACAGAGGGCACAGATACGCAGTATTTT
TRBV9	-	-	TRBJ2-3	CASSPGTLTDTQYF	TGTGCCAGCAGCCCTGGGACATTAACAGATACGCAGTATTTT
TRBV5-5	TRBD1	many	TRBJ1-5	CASSLGQAKNQPQHF	TGTGCCAGCAGCCTGGGACAGGCTAAGAATCAGCCCCAGCATTTT
TRBV5-4	-	-	TRBJ1-1	CASSATGLNTEAFF	TGTGCCAGCAGCGCAACAGGTTTGAACACTGAAGCTTTCTTT
TRBV15	TRBD1	few	TRBJ1-3	CATSEGASGNTIYF	TGTGCCACCAGCGAGGGGGCTAGTGGAAACACCATATATTTT
TRBV28	-	few	TRBJ1-5	CASSFATWYSNQPQHF	TGTGCCAGCAGTTTCGCCACATGGTATAGCAATCAGCCCCAGCATTTT
TRBV6-4	-	-	TRBJ2-6	CASSDLSSGANVLTF	TGTGCCAGCAGTGACCTGAGCTCTGGGGCCAACGTCCTGACTTTC
TRBV7-6	-	many	TRBJ1-1	CASSLGVEGTEAFF	TGTGCCAGCAGCTTAGGGGTAGAGGGCACTGAAGCTTTCTTT
TRBV29-1	TRBD1	few	TRBJ1-1	CSVRGPDTEAFF	TGCAGCGTCAGGGGGCCGGACACTGAAGCTTTCTTT
TRBV27	-	many	TRBJ2-1	CASSLYSVSSYNEQFF	TGTGCCAGCAGTTTATACTCGGTAAGCTCCTACAATGAGCAGTTCTTC
TRBV7-9	TRBD1	many	TRBJ1-1	CASSLRTGGISEAFF	TGTGCCAGCAGCCTACGGACAGGGGGGATCTCTGAAGCTTTCTTT
TRBV4-2	-	many	TRBJ1-1	CASSQVAGQANTEAFF	TGTGCCAGCAGCCAAGTGGCAGGGCAGGCGAACACTGAAGCTTTCTTT
TRBV12-3/TRBV12-4	-	many	TRBJ1-2	CASTSAALGYTF	TGTGCCAGCACCAGTGCGGCGTTAGGCTACACCTTC
TRBV7-2	TRBD2	many	TRBJ2-5	CASSPSRGGPVPETQYF	TGTGCCAGCAGCCCCTCACGGGGGGGGCCGGTCCCAGAGACCCAGTACTTC
TRBV15	TRBD1	many	TRBJ1-5	CATSKSGGQPQHF	TGTGCCACCAGCAAGTCAGGGGGCCAGCCCCAGCATTTT
TRBV25-1	-	many	TRBJ1-5	CASSAGTAPNQPQHF	TGTGCCAGCAGCGCTGGGACGGCACCAAATCAGCCCCAGCATTTT
TRBV6-5	-	many	TRBJ1-5	CASSYSRAANQPQHF	TGTGCCAGCAGTTACTCGAGAGCGGCCAATCAGCCCCAGCATTTT
TRBV3-1	-	many	TRBJ1-2	CASSQAQANYGYTF	TGTGCCAGCAGCCAAGCACAGGCTAACTATGGCTACACCTTC
TRBV6-5	-	many	TRBJ2-1	CASSYRLVDNEQFF	TGTGCCAGCAGTTACAGACTAGTTGACAATGAGCAGTTCTTC
TRBV15	TRBD1	many	TRBJ1-1	CATSRDTDRDEAFF	TGTGCCACCAGCAGAGATACGGACAGGGATGAAGCTTTCTTT
TRBV5-4	TRBD2	few	TRBJ2-3	CASSPRAQRGGVSTDTQYF	TGTGCCAGCAGCCCACGAGCCCAGCGGGGGGGAGTTAGCACAGATACGCAGTATTTT
TRBV2	TRBD1	-	TRBJ2-2	CAGTARDYTGELFF	TGTGCCGGGACAGCTAGGGATTACACCGGGGAGCTGTTTTTT